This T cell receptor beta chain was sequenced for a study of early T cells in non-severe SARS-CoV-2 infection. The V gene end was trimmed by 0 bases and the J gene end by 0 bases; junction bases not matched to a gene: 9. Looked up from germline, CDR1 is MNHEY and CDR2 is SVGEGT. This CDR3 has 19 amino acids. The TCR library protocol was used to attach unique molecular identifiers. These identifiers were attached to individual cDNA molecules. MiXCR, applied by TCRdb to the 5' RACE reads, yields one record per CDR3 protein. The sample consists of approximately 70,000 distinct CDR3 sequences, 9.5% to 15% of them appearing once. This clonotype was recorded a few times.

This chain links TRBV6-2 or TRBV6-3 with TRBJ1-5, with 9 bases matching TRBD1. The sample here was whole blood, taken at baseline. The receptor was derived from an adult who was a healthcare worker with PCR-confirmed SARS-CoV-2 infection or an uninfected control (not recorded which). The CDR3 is CASSYSPGQGLYSNQPQHF. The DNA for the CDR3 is TGTGCCAGCAGTTACTCGCCGGGACAGGGACTCTATAGCAATCAGCCCCAGCATTTT.